This T cell receptor beta chain emerged from a study of blood T cell repertoires in COVID-19. About the research overall: Material from acute and convalescent COVID-19 was sourced from the United States, Italy and Spain. The cDNA or gDNA used as material had been derived from T cells, B-cell-depleted T cells, or PBMCs.

Original data processing: Estimated nucleated cell counts came from reference gene primer amplification. Profiled with immunoSEQ multiplex PCR; TCRdb holds only in-frame clones, not every one. V and J calls and clone size are copied from that table; D and trimming were computed from the DNA. The table has 45,000 or so clones, around three quarters seen once; the top ten hold roughly two thirds. V shed 2 bases and J shed 9 bases, with 8 bases lying between them. This CDR3 is 13 amino acids long. The V gene's germline CDR1 is SGHVS and CDR2 FQNEAQ. The rearrangement links TRBV7-8 to TRBJ1-6; a possible D gene is TRBD1 (5 bases). The origin of this receptor is a man aged 80 or over with acute or convalescent COVID-19. Input material: peripheral blood. This CDR3 is CASSLQGGSPLHF. The CDR3 DNA reads as TGTGCCAGCAGCTTACAGGGTGGTTCACCCCTCCACTTT.